This T cell receptor (beta chain) was profiled in a study of cytotoxic CD8 clonotypes in ibrutinib-treated CLL. Profiling relied on immunoSEQ multiplex PCR, and the TCRdb table lists in-frame clones only, not all of them. Among about 330,000 clones listed, approximately 67% were seen once. On this clone itself: Other DNA sequences of this sample code for an identical CDR3.

CDR1 and CDR2 (germline): SGDLS, YYNGEE. Trimming stripped 0 bases from V and 4 bases from J, with 11 bases between. The CDR3 spans 14 residues. The chain recombines TRBV9 with TRBJ2-7; D possibly corresponds to TRBD2 (5 bases). The sequencing used PBMCs, collected after 36 months of ibrutinib treatment. The sequence came from a human donor with chronic lymphocytic leukemia. In DNA form, the CDR3 reads TGTGCCAGCAGCGTAGGAGGCCCGGGGTACGAGCAGTACTTC. Its protein product is CASSVGGPGYEQYF. Full variable domain (rest looked up from reference TRBV9 and TRBJ2-7): DSGVTQTPKHLITATGQRVTLRCSPRSGDLSVYWYQQSLDQGLQFLIQYYNGEERAKGNILERFSAQQFPDLHSELNLSSLELGDSALYFCASSVGGPGYEQYFGPGTRLTVT.